This TCR beta chain comes out of a study of response to subunit inactivated influenza vaccine. Whole-study findings and limits: The study's authors posited that every seasonal influenza vaccination enlists few new T cells.

TCRdb reprocessed the RT-PCR reads via MiXCR and lists one record per CDR3 protein. The data show 700,000 to 800,000 distinct CDR3 sequences, less than 20% seen once. As for this clonotype: What it binds is unknown.

The CDR3 totals 16 residues. Trimming cost V 1 base and J 0 bases; bases outside gene matches: 5. Germline assignment: CDR1 MGHRA and CDR2 YSYEKL. V usage is TRBV4-1 and J usage is TRBJ2-7; TRBD2 agrees at 8 bases. This TCR derives from a man aged 50 to 59 who received an inactivated influenza vaccine. Source: PBMCs from blood, taken less than 6 days after vaccination. The CDR3 loop reads CASSQVLAGGSYEQYF. The CDR3 nucleotides are TGCGCCAGCAGCCAAGTGCTCGCGGGGGGCTCCTACGAGCAGTACTTC.